The source of this TCR beta chain is a study of tumor and adjacent non-tumor tissue in lung cancer. Study information: Patients comprised over 9 adenocarcinoma, 2 squamous cell carcinoma and 1 small cell lung cancer. Samples averaged about 3.8 million productive TCRbeta reads each.

Germline CDR1 reads SQVTM; CDR2 reads ANQGSEA. The CDR3 loop spans 16 amino acids. The template was RNA from unsorted bulk tissue. The normal lung tissue was taken more than 3 cm from the tumor edge. Newly diagnosed lung cancer patients had thoracic surgery in China, August–late 2014, without prior chemotherapy. With regard to this clonotype: Its antigen is unidentified. One junction end disagrees with the germline gene, perhaps due to a read error.

Three rounds of nested PCR, following a modified ARM-PCR protocol, produced the TCRbeta library. In TCRdb, the multiplex PCR reads were re-called with MiXCR into one record per CDR3 protein. Among 70,000 to 95,000 distinct CDR3 sequences listed, around 76% were seen once. Study outcomes and limitations: In normal lung, the top 100 clones were significantly more dominant than in tumor.

The source material was distant non-tumor lung tissue. This receptor was taken from a man aged 65 to 85 with non-small cell lung cancer. The chain recombines TRBV29-1 with TRBJ2-5; TRBD2 might be the D (5 bases). The CDR3 spells CSVKPYLQIGQETQYF. DNA for the CDR3: TGTAGCGTCAAGCCCTACCTCCAGATAGGTCAAGAGACCCAGTACTTC.